These T cell receptor beta chains were read from a single sample in a study of CD8 T cells in Susac syndrome. In TCRdb, the immunoSEQ multiplex PCR reads were re-called with MiXCR into one record per CDR3 protein. The table shows over 100,000 distinct CDR3 sequences, with roughly 94% occurring only once. The sample comprised CD8+ T cells from PBMCs. The receptors were gathered from a human donor with Susac syndrome. Both conserved end residues are part of each CDR3. D genes are given only for firm matches. Clone size is shown for a subset of rows, as once, few, many or a class of expanded clone.

J | V | size | D | CDR3 | DNA
TRBJ1-4 | TRBV30 | NA | NA | CAWRAQTEMFF | TGTGCCTGGAGGGCCCAAACCGAGATGTTTTTT
TRBJ2-3 | TRBV9 | NA | NA | CASSPEGRPGDTQYF | TGTGCCAGCAGCCCAGAGGGCAGGCCCGGGGATACGCAGTATTTT
TRBJ2-3 | TRBV28 | NA | NA | CASSLSASTDTQYF | TGTGCCAGCAGTTTATCGGCTAGCACAGATACGCAGTATTTT
TRBJ2-1 | TRBV7-9 | NA | NA | CASSSDPEQFF | TGTGCCAGCAGCTCGGACCCCGAGCAGTTCTTC
TRBJ1-3 | TRBV9 | NA | TRBD1 | CASSVAGTGTGNTIYF | TGTGCCAGCAGCGTTGCCGGGACAGGGACTGGAAACACCATATATTTT
TRBJ1-3 | TRBV12-3/TRBV12-4 | NA | NA | CASSSSQFTRGRAIYF | TGTGCCAGCAGTTCCTCACAGTTTACCAGGGGAAGGGCCATATATTTT
TRBJ2-1 | TRBV12-3/TRBV12-4 | NA | NA | CASSPTYNEQFF | TGTGCCAGCAGCCCCACATACAATGAGCAGTTCTTC
TRBJ1-2 | TRBV19 | NA | NA | CASSIELWDNGYTF | TGTGCCAGTAGTATCGAGCTTTGGGACAATGGCTACACCTTC
TRBJ2-3 | TRBV6-2/TRBV6-3 | few | TRBD1 | CASSYRIGQGPTDTQYF | TGTGCCAGCAGTTACCGCATCGGACAGGGCCCCACAGATACGCAGTATTTT
TRBJ2-3 | TRBV9 | NA | NA | CASSGQGTQYF | TGTGCCAGCAGCGGGCAGGGTACGCAGTATTTT
TRBJ1-2 | TRBV29-1 | NA | NA | CSISGAYGYTF | TGCAGCATATCAGGGGCCTATGGCTACACCTTC
TRBJ1-1 | TRBV30 | NA | NA | CAWSWGENTEAFF | TGTGCCTGGAGTTGGGGGGAGAACACTGAAGCTTTCTTT
TRBJ1-2 | TRBV12-5 | NA | NA | CASGWADF | TGTGCTAGTGGTTGGGCCGACTTC
TRBJ2-7 | TRBV12-3/TRBV12-4 | NA | TRBD2 | CASTWEGEQYF | TGTGCCAGCACCTGGGAGGGGGAGCAGTACTTC
TRBJ2-7 | TRBV11-2 | NA | NA | CASSYLSRVHEQYF | TGTGCCAGCAGCTACCTTTCCAGGGTCCACGAGCAGTACTTC
TRBJ1-5 | TRBV6-1 | NA | NA | CASSEVGGYQPQHF | TGTGCCAGCAGTGAAGTTGGAGGTTATCAGCCCCAGCATTTT
TRBJ2-5 | TRBV12-3/TRBV12-4 | NA | TRBD1 | CASSPRDSGFVTFETQYF | TGTGCCAGCAGTCCCCGGGACAGCGGATTCGTGACATTTGAGACCCAGTACTTC
TRBJ2-1 | TRBV29-1 | NA | NA | CSVAQQFF | TGCAGCGTTGCTCAGCAGTTCTTC
TRBJ2-1 | TRBV20-1 | NA | TRBD2 | CSARVGGGSYNEQFF | TGCAGTGCTAGAGTGGGCGGGGGGTCCTACAATGAGCAGTTCTTC
TRBJ2-3 | TRBV6-2/TRBV6-3 | NA | TRBD2 | CASGSGGAADTQYF | TGTGCCAGCGGTAGCGGGGGGGCAGCAGATACGCAGTATTTT
TRBJ1-4 | TRBV6-5 | NA | TRBD1 | CASSYEQGNEKLFF | TGTGCCAGCAGTTACGAACAGGGGAATGAAAAACTGTTTTTT
TRBJ2-3 | TRBV6-5 | NA | NA | CASSYIRGPQYF | TGTGCCAGCAGTTACATCAGGGGACCGCAGTATTTT
TRBJ2-7 | TRBV24-1 | NA | NA | CATSDPDGMSYEQYF | TGTGCCACCAGTGACCCTGACGGCATGTCCTACGAGCAGTACTTC
TRBJ1-1 | TRBV20-1 | NA | NA | CSAPGGREAFF | TGCAGTGCCCCTGGCGGTCGTGAAGCTTTCTTT
TRBJ2-1 | TRBV9 | NA | TRBD2 | CASSVSGGNEQFF | TGTGCCAGCAGCGTTTCGGGGGGCAATGAGCAGTTCTTC
TRBJ1-1 | TRBV6-6 | NA | NA | CASSYSQGGNTEAFF | TGTGCCAGCAGTTATTCGCAGGGAGGCAACACTGAAGCTTTCTTT
TRBJ2-6 | TRBV7-9 | NA | NA | CATLDRNALSGANVLTF | TGTGCCACCCTAGACAGGAATGCCCTCTCTGGGGCCAACGTCCTGACTTTC
TRBJ1-6 | TRBV2 | once | NA | CASSALGANTNSPLHF | TGTGCCAGCAGTGCCCTCGGCGCGAATACGAATTCACCCCTCCACTTT
TRBJ1-1 | TRBV12-3/TRBV12-4 | once | NA | CASSGNRVSTDTEAFF | TGTGCCAGCAGCGGAAACAGGGTCTCCACTGATACTGAAGCTTTCTTT
TRBJ1-4 | TRBV6-5 | NA | NA | CASSYYGGGASLSEKLFF | TGTGCCAGCAGTTACTATGGAGGGGGAGCCAGTTTGAGTGAAAAACTGTTTTTT
TRBJ2-1 | TRBV4-3 | NA | NA | CASSQWVGHNEQFF | TGCGCCAGCAGCCAATGGGTCGGCCACAATGAGCAGTTCTTC
TRBJ1-5 | TRBV5-1 | NA | NA | CASSFGTADQPQHF | TGCGCCAGCAGCTTCGGCACGGCGGATCAGCCCCAGCATTTT
TRBJ2-1 | TRBV20-1 | few | TRBD1 | CSARDSYNEQFF | TGCAGTGCTCGGGACAGCTACAATGAGCAGTTCTTC
TRBJ2-7 | TRBV19 | once | TRBD1 | CASRLTGGYEQYF | TGTGCCAGTAGGTTGACAGGGGGCTACGAGCAGTACTTC
TRBJ2-5 | TRBV6-5 | NA | NA | CASSLGRKETQYF | TGTGCCAGCAGTTTGGGACGAAAAGAGACCCAGTACTTC
TRBJ2-3 | TRBV20-1 | NA | NA | CSATGRTTDTQYF | TGCAGTGCTACGGGACGTACCACAGATACGCAGTATTTT